The 21 T cell receptor beta chains given below trace back to one sample, sequenced in a study of graft-versus-host responses after intestinal transplantation. Assay: immunoSEQ multiplex PCR; the TCRdb copy retains only in-frame clones and omits some. The data contain 50,000 to 75,000 clones, 90% to 95% of them singletons. Their specific antigens are unknown. Sequenced material: unstimulated CD4+ T cells sorted from spleen or lymph node cells, taken before transplant. These receptors were collected from a human donor who was the organ donor for an intestinal transplant.

The rearrangement uses TRBV4-3 and TRBJ1-4; 9 positions match TRBD1. Germline CDR1 LGHNA, CDR2 YSLEER. CDR3 size: 18 residues. With V trimmed by 2 bases and J by 7 bases, 14 bases remained unmatched. The CDR3 sequence: CASSQMSGQGRLAEKLFF. The CDR3 bases are TGCGCCAGCAGCCAAATGTCGGGACAGGGAAGATTAGCTGAAAAACTGTTTTTT.

The V call is TRBV15, the J call TRBJ2-5, with D possibly being TRBD1 (5 bases). From germline, CDR1 is LNHNV and CDR2 YYDKDF (reference sequence). V lost 3 bases to trimming and J lost 9 bases, with 14 bases between them. The CDR3 is 13 residues long. The CDR3 is CATSRSAGMAQYF. The CDR3 DNA follows: TGTGCCACCAGCAGGAGTGCAGGGATGGCCCAGTACTTC.

The CDR3 loop reads CASSYNRGSAGGQYF. As DNA, the CDR3 is TGTGCCAGCAGTTACAACAGGGGTTCTGCGGGGGGGCAGTACTTC. V is TRBV6-5 and J is TRBJ2-5, with TRBD2 matching over 9 bases. The germline V gene encodes CDR1 MNHEY and CDR2 SVGAGI. The CDR3 has 15 residues. With V trimmed by 2 bases and J by 11 bases, 12 bases remained unmatched.

This clone was found once. This chain links TRBV9 with TRBJ2-1, with 7 bases lining up with TRBD1. The length of the CDR3 is 18 residues. CDR1 and CDR2 (germline): SGDLS, YYNGEE. V trimming: 0 bases; J trimming: 1 base; junction bases outside the gene matches: 10. CDR3: CASSVAVRGLRSYNEQFF. The CDR3 nucleotides are TGTGCCAGCAGCGTAGCTGTGAGGGGGCTTAGGTCCTACAATGAGCAGTTCTTC.

The CDR3 protein is CASSFSGIGGYTF. In nucleotides, the CDR3 is TGTGCCAGCAGTTTCTCGGGGATTGGTGGCTACACCTTC. The rearrangement uses TRBV27 and TRBJ1-2; D unresolved. With 3 bases removed from V and 7 bases from J, the gap between germline ends came to 12 bases. Germline loops: CDR1 MNHEY, CDR2 SMNVEV (reference sequence). The CDR3 consists of 13 residues.

The chain couples TRBV27 to TRBJ2-5, with a possible D match to TRBD2 (7 bases). Germline CDR1 MNHEY, CDR2 SMNVEV (reference sequence). Trimming removed 0 bases at V and 5 bases at J, with 13 bases between. CDR3 size: 15 residues. DNA of the CDR3: TGTGCCAGCAGTTTATCTGAGGGGGGGTGGGAGACCCAGTACTTC. It is translated as CASSLSEGGWETQYF.

The chain has TRBV7-9 and TRBJ2-1; D possibly uses TRBD1 or TRBD2 (6 bases each). Germline V gene sequence: CDR1 SEHNR, CDR2 FQNEAQ (reference sequence). The V end was cut by 2 bases, the J end by 8 bases, with 13 bases between. The CDR3 covers 14 residues. The CDR3 coding sequence is TGTGCCAGCAGCTTATGGAGGGGGACACATGAGCAGTTCTTC. Protein sequence: CASSLWRGTHEQFF.

The rearrangement uses TRBV6-5 and TRBJ2-7; tentatively, D is TRBD2 (5 bases). The CDR3 loop spans 13 amino acids. V was shortened by 4 bases and J by 2 bases, with 9 bases between the two germline ends. Germline V gene sequence: CDR1 MNHEY, CDR2 SVGAGI. The CDR3 sequence: CASSSTRAYEQYF. DNA for the CDR3: TGTGCCAGCAGTTCTACTAGGGCCTACGAGCAGTACTTC.

This clone was observed once. The V and J genes are TRBV5-1 and TRBJ1-2; D remains unclear. The length of the CDR3 is 14 residues. Per germline, CDR1 SGHRS and CDR2 YFSETQ. Trimming stripped 0 bases from V and 0 bases from J, with 6 bases between. The CDR3 reads CASSLDGANYGYTF. CDR3 nucleotides: TGCGCCAGCAGCTTGGACGGAGCTAACTATGGCTACACCTTC.

In this sample, this clone turned up once. The chain employs TRBV7-8 and TRBJ2-5; 11 bases fit TRBD2. Germline-derived CDR1 and CDR2 are SGHVS and FQNEAQ. J gave up 5 bases and V 4 bases, and 9 bases lay outside the gene matches. This CDR3 spans 16 amino acids. CDR3 nucleotide sequence: TGTGCCAGCAGCTCCCCCCAGACTAGCGGGGATGAGACCCAGTACTTC. Protein: CASSSPQTSGDETQYF. Drawing the rest from reference TRBV7-8 and TRBJ2-5, the complete variable domain is GAGVSQSPRYKVAKRGQDVALRCDPISGHVSLFWYQQALGQGPEFLTYFQNEAQLDKSGLPSDRFFAERPEGSVSTLKIQRTQQEDSAVYLCASSSPQTSGDETQYFGPGTRLLVL.

The chain joins TRBV30 to TRBJ1-1; D uncertain. CDR3 length equals 13 residues. Germline-derived CDR1 and CDR2 are GTSNPN and SVGIG (reference sequence). Trimming left V 5 bases short and J 4 bases short, with 14 bases between. CDR3 coding DNA: TGTGCCTGGGCGCGCCAGGCGGCCACTGAAGCTTTCTTT. Translating it yields CAWARQAATEAFF.

The chain combines TRBV6-5 with TRBJ1-2; 10 bases are a match to TRBD1. Per germline, CDR1 MNHEY and CDR2 SVGAGI. The CDR3 extends over 14 amino acids. The junction had 11 bases not matched to a gene; V was cut back by 8 bases and J by 8 bases. CDR3 residues: CASGRQGARQGYTF. Here the CDR3 DNA reads TGTGCCAGCGGGCGACAGGGGGCGCGTCAAGGCTACACCTTC.

This clone showed up just once. V is TRBV5-1 and J is TRBJ1-4, with D possibly being TRBD1 (5 bases). V was clipped by 4 bases and J by 5 bases, with 15 bases between them. Germline-derived CDR1 and CDR2 are SGHRS and YFSETQ. The CDR3 spans 15 residues. The CDR3 region is CASSPTQGGNEKLFF. CDR3 coding DNA: TGCGCCAGCAGCCCGACCCAGGGAGGCAATGAAAAACTGTTTTTT.

The chain combines TRBV27 with TRBJ2-1; 8 nucleotides align to TRBD2. V lost 3 bases, J lost 0 bases, and 1 base stayed unmatched. In germline, CDR1 is MNHEY, CDR2 SMNVEV (reference sequence). This CDR3 region has 15 residues. CDR3 coding DNA: TGTGCCAGCAGTTTTGCGGGGGGCTCCTACAATGAGCAGTTCTTC. Translated: CASSFAGGSYNEQFF.

This clone was observed a single time. This chain links TRBV29-1 with TRBJ2-7; D not certain. CDR3 size: 11 residues. Germline V CDR1 and CDR2: SQVTM, ANQGSEA. V was pared by 3 bases and J by 0 bases, with 3 bases between. The DNA for the CDR3 is TGCAGCGTTGACAGCTCCTACGAGCAGTACTTC. It codes for CSVDSSYEQYF.

The chain combines TRBV2 with TRBJ2-7, with a possible D match to TRBD1 (6 bases). CDR1 SNHLY and CDR2 FYNNEI come from the germline V gene. V lost 3 bases and J 6 bases, leaving 6 bases between the germline ends. This CDR3 has 11 residues. The CDR3 DNA follows: TGTGCCAGCAGTGACAGGGGCGAGCAGTACTTC. Translating gives CASSDRGEQYF.

With regard to this clone: The same CDR3 is also encoded by other DNA sequences in this sample. This chain connects TRBV7-3 to TRBJ2-5, with D uncertain. Germline CDR1 reads SGHTA; CDR2 reads FQGTGA. The CDR3 sequence is 13 residues long. The V end was cut by 0 bases, the J end by 5 bases, with 7 bases between. The CDR3 DNA is TGTGCCAGCAGCTTAACAGGGCTGGAGACCCAGTACTTC. Amino acid sequence: CASSLTGLETQYF.

The V call is TRBV7-2, the J call TRBJ1-1; D ambiguous. Germline values: CDR1 SGHTA, CDR2 FQGNSA. CDR3 length: 13 amino acids. V lost 5 bases to trimming and J lost 3 bases, with 10 bases between them. CDR3 coding DNA: TGTGCCAGCAGCAGATCATCGTACACTGAAGCTTTCTTT. Translating gives CASSRSSYTEAFF.

The chain has TRBV20-1 and TRBJ2-7, with D hard to call. The CDR3 is 10 amino acids. Germline lookup yields CDR1 DFQATT and CDR2 SNEGSKA (reference sequence). V was shortened by 2 bases and J by 3 bases, with 2 bases between the two germline ends. This chain's CDR3 is CSARHYEQYF. The CDR3 bases are TGCAGTGCTAGACACTACGAGCAGTACTTC.

This rearrangement joins TRBV19 to TRBJ2-5, with TRBD1 identical over 11 bases. The J call is uncertain, as TRBJ2-7 better fits the DNA end. The length of the CDR3 is 14 residues. Germline CDR1 and CDR2: LNHDA and SQIVND (reference sequence). CDR3 DNA sequence: TGTGCCACCCAGCGGGACAGGGGGACCTACGAGCAGTACTTC. This translates into CATQRDRGTYEQYF.

This chain links TRBV5-1 with TRBJ2-1; 11 positions match TRBD1. V lost 3 bases, J lost 4 bases, and 12 bases stayed unmatched. CDR3 size: 18 residues. Germline V gene sequence: CDR1 SGHRS, CDR2 YFSETQ. The CDR3 DNA is TGCGCCAGCAGCTACGGGACAGGGGGAAGGGTTACTTACAATGAGCAGTTCTTC. It encodes CASSYGTGGRVTYNEQFF.